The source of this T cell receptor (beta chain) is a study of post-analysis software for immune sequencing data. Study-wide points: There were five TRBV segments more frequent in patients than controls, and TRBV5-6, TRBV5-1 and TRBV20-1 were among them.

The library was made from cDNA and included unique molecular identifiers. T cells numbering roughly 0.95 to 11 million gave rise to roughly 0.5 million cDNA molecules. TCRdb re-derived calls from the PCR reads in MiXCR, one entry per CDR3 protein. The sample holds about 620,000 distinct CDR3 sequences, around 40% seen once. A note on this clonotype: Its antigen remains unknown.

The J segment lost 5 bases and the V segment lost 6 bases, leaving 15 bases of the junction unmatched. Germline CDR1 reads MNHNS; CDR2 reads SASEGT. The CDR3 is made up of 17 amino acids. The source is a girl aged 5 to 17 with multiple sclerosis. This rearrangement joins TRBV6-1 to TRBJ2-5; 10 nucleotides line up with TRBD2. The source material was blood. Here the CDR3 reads CASSPTLGSGRGETQYF. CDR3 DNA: TGTGCCAGCAGCCCCACCCTTGGCAGCGGGAGGGGTGAGACCCAGTACTTC.